This entry features one T cell receptor (beta chain) sequence. Its target is unknown. This specimen belongs to a study of T cell responses to AZD1222 COVID-19 vaccine. Study-wide results and limits: Vaccine-associated CD4 TCRs spanned spike, dominant at 160-218 and 743-854. Two doses of AZD1222 preceded a rise in Spike-specific TCR breadth and depth. Only five or six people who got AZD1222 tested seropositive at baseline. Without day 14 samples, only post-peak T cell repertoires were studied.

V lost 2 bases to trimming and J lost 4 bases, with 8 bases between them. The CDR3 covers 13 residues. Germline V CDR1 and CDR2: SNHLY, FYNNEI. Method: immunoSEQ multiplex PCR; TCRdb's copy keeps in-frame clones and lacks some. The table includes 200,000 or so clones, just over 90% detected once. The rearrangement links TRBV2 to TRBJ1-1; D remains unclear. The source was peripheral blood, collected on day 0 of MenACWY control vaccination. The clonotype originates from an adult in good health. The chain's CDR3 is CASSENESTEAFF. Written as DNA, the CDR3 is TGTGCCAGCAGTGAAAACGAATCCACTGAAGCTTTCTTT.